Listed below are T cell receptor beta chains from one sample, sequenced in a study of T cell responses to AZD1222 COVID-19 vaccine. Some clones are missing from TCRdb's copy, which holds only in-frame ones; the method was immunoSEQ multiplex PCR. The sample contains about 84,000 clones, 80% to 90% of which appear only once. This specimen was peripheral blood, taken 28 days after the second AZD1222 dose. The receptor set was obtained from an adult who received the AZD1222 COVID-19 vaccine. The CDR3 runs from the conserved cysteine through the conserved F or W. D genes are given only for firm matches. A clone size is listed for some rows: how often the clone was seen (once, few, many), or a class if it is expanded.

d_gene,j_gene,v_gene,abundance,CDR3aa,CDR3nt
TRBD2,TRBJ2-1,TRBV3-1/TRBV3-2,-,CASGTPGLAVISYNEQFF,TGTGCCAGCGGGACACCCGGACTAGCGGTAATCTCCTACAATGAGCAGTTCTTC
-,TRBJ1-4,TRBV10-2,once,CASSPTVEKLFF,TGCGCCAGCAGCCCTACAGTGGAAAAACTGTTTTTT
-,TRBJ2-1,TRBV25-1,-,CASSPFLAAYNEQFF,TGTGCCAGCAGTCCATTTTTAGCGGCCTACAATGAGCAGTTCTTC
-,TRBJ2-7,TRBV4-2,-,CASSQEWNSGYYEQYF,TGTGCCAGCAGCCAAGAATGGAATAGCGGCTACTACGAGCAGTACTTC
-,TRBJ1-2,TRBV7-9,-,CASSLRQANYGYTF,TGTGCCAGCAGCTTAAGACAGGCTAACTATGGCTACACCTTC
-,TRBJ2-1,TRBV19,-,CASTAESSYNEQFF,TGTGCCAGTACCGCGGAAAGCTCCTACAATGAGCAGTTCTTC
-,TRBJ2-2,TRBV5-1,-,CASTYLATTGELFF,TGCGCCAGCACCTACCTAGCTACCACCGGGGAGCTGTTTTTT
TRBD1,TRBJ2-1,TRBV4-3,-,CASSRFGTGVGNEQFF,TGCGCCAGCAGCCGCTTCGGGACAGGGGTAGGGAATGAGCAGTTCTTC
TRBD2,TRBJ2-1,TRBV5-4,-,CASSSGTSGGADEQFF,TGTGCCAGCAGCTCAGGGACTAGCGGGGGGGCCGATGAGCAGTTCTTC
TRBD2,TRBJ2-3,TRBV7-2,-,CASSTTSGIGTDTQYF,TGTGCCAGCAGCACTACTAGCGGGATCGGCACAGATACGCAGTATTTT
-,TRBJ2-7,TRBV7-2,-,CASSWDWSSYEQYF,TGTGCCAGCAGCTGGGACTGGAGCTCCTACGAGCAGTACTTC
-,TRBJ1-1,TRBV29-1,few,CSVGENTEAFF,TGCAGCGTGGGTGAGAACACTGAAGCTTTCTTT